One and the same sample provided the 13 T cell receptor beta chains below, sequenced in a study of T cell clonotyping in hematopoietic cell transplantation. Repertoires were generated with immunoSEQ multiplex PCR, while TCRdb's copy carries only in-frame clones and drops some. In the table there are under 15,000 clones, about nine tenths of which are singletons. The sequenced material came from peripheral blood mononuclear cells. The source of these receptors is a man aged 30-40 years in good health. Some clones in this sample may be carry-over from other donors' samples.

In DNA form, the CDR3 reads TGTGCCAGCAGCTTCCGGGACAGGGTTTCGGATACGCAGTATTTT. Its protein is CASSFRDRVSDTQYF. J is TRBJ2-3 and V is TRBV11-3; TRBD1 aligns across 9 bases. Unmatched junction bases numbered 7, after V lost 3 bases and J lost 6 bases. This CDR3 contains 15 residues. CDR1 is SGHNT, CDR2 YENEEA, per germline.

CDR3 sequence reads: CASSAPLRPSSYNEQFF. CDR3 coding DNA: TGTGCCAGCAGCGCGCCGCTGCGACCGAGCTCCTACAATGAGCAGTTCTTC. The J gene is TRBJ2-1, the V gene TRBV7-9; D call uncertain. The V end lost 5 bases, the J end lost 0 bases, and 17 bases lay between the germline ends. CDR3 length: 17 amino acids. Germline values: CDR1 SEHNR, CDR2 FQNEAQ (reference sequence). Full variable domain (rest looked up from reference TRBV7-9 and TRBJ2-1): DTGVSQNPRHKITKRGQNVTFRCDPISEHNRLYWYRQTLGQGPEFLTYFQNEAQLEKSRLLSDRFSAERPKGSFSTLEIQRTEQGDSAMYLCASSAPLRPSSYNEQFFGPGTRLTVL.

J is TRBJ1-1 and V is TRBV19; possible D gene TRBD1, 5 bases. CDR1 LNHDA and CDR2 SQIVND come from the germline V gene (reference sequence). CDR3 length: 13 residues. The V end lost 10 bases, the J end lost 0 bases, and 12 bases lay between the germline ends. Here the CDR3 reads CATALQVNTEAFF. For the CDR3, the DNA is TGTGCCACCGCACTACAGGTGAACACTGAAGCTTTCTTT.

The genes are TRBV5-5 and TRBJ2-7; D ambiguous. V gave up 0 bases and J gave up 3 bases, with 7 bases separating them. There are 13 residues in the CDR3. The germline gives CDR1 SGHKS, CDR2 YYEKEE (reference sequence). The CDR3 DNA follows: TGTGCCAGCAGCTTGGGCATAAGCTACGAGCAGTACTTC. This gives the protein CASSLGISYEQYF.

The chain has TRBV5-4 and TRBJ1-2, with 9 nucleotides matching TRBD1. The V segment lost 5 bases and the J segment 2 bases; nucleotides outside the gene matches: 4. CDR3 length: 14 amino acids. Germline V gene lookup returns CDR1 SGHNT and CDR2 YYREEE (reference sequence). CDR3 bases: TGTGCCAGCAGGACAGGGGGAGGGAACTATGGCTACACCTTC. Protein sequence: CASRTGGGNYGYTF.

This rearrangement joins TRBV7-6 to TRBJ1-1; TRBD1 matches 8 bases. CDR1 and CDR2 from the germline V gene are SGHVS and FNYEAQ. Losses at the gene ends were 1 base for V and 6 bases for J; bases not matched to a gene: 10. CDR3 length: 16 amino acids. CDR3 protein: CASSLEPGDRFSEAFF. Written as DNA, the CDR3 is TGTGCCAGCAGCTTAGAACCCGGGGACAGGTTCTCTGAAGCTTTCTTT.

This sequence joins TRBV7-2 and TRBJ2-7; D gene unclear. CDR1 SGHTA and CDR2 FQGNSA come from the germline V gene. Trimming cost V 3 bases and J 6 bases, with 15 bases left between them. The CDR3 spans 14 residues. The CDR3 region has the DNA TGTGCCAGCAGCTTTCTTACAGCCTCTCGCGAGCAGTACTTC. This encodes CASSFLTASREQYF.

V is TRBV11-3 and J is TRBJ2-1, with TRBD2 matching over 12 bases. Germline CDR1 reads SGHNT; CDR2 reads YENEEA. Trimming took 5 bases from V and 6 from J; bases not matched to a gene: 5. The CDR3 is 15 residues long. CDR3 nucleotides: TGTGCCAGCAGCGCCGGACTAGCGGGGCCCAATGAGCAGTTCTTC. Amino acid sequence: CASSAGLAGPNEQFF. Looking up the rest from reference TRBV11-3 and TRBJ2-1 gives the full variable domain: EAGVVQSPRYKIIEKKQPVAFWCNPISGHNTLYWYLQNLGQGPELLIRYENEEAVDDSQLPKDRFSAERLKGVDSTLKIQPAELGDSAVYLCASSAGLAGPNEQFFGPGTRLTVL.

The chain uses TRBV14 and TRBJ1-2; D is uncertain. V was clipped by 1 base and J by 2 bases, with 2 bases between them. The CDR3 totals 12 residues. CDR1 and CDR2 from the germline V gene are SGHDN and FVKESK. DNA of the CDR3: TGTGCCAGCAGCCAAGGCAACTATGGCTACACCTTC. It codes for CASSQGNYGYTF. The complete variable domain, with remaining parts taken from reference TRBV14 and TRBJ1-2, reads EAGVTQFPSHSVIEKGQTVTLRCDPISGHDNLYWYRRVMGKEIKFLLHFVKESKQDESGMPNNRFLAERTGGTYSTLKVQPAELEDSGVYFCASSQGNYGYTFGSGTRLTVV.

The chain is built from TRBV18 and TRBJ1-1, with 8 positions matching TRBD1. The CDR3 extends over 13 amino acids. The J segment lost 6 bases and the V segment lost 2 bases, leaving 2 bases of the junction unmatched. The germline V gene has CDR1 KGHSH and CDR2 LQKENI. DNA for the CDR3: TGTGCCAGCTCACCAGGACAGGGAGCTGAAGCTTTCTTT. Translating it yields CASSPGQGAEAFF.

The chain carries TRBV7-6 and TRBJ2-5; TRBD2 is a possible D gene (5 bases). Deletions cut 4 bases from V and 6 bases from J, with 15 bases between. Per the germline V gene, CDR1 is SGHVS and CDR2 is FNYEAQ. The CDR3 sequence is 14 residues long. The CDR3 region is CASSWGLAEKTQYF. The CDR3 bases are TGTGCCAGCAGCTGGGGTCTAGCCGAAAAGACCCAGTACTTC.

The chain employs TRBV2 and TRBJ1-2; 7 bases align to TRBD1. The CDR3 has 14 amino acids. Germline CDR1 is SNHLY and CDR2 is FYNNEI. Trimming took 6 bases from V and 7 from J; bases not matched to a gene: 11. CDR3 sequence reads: CASSGQGEIGGYTF. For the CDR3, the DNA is TGTGCCAGCAGCGGGCAGGGGGAGATCGGTGGCTACACCTTC.

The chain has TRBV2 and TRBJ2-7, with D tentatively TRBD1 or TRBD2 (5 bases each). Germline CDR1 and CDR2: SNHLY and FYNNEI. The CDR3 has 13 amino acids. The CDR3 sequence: CASSEVGGTPPSV. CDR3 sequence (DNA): TGTGCCAGCAGTGAAGTGGGTGGGACGCCCCCGTCCGTT.